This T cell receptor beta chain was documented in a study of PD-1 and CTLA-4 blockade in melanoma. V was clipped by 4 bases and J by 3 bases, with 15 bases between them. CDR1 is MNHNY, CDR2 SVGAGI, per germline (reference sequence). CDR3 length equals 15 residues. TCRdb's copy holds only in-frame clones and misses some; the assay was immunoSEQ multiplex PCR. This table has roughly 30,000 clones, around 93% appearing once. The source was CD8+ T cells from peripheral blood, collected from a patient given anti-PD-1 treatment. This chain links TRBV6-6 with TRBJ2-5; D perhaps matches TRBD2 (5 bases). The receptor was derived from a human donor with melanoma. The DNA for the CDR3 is TGTGCCAGCAGTTTAGGACTCGGGGTCGAAGAGACCCAGTACTTC. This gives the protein CASSLGLGVEETQYF.